This T cell receptor beta chain comes out of a study of identical twins. CDR1 is SGHVS and CDR2 is FQNEAQ in the germline V gene. This CDR3 region has 16 residues. V trimming: 7 bases; J trimming: 3 bases; junction bases outside the gene matches: 15. MiXCR, run by TCRdb on the 5' RACE reads, gives a single entry per CDR3 protein. The sample holds 600,000 to 800,000 distinct CDR3 sequences; 21% are singletons and the top ten take approximately 4.5%. The same sample was also studied in work on T cells expressing NK-cell markers. That investigation notes: The authors restricted sorting to alpha-beta TCR T cells with an anti-gamma-delta TCR antibody in several experiments. NKG2C+ dominant clonotype frequencies in roughly six donors were roughly 1.0-7.5% of CD8+ T cells.

This receptor was obtained from a woman aged 18-35 years in good health. The gene calls are TRBV7-8 and TRBJ2-7, with 7 bases that match TRBD2. Sequencing was performed on PBMCs. The CDR3 coding sequence is TGTGCCAGCACAACCGGGGAGGCAGGGACTAACTACGAGCAGTACTTC. It is translated as CASTTGEAGTNYEQYF.